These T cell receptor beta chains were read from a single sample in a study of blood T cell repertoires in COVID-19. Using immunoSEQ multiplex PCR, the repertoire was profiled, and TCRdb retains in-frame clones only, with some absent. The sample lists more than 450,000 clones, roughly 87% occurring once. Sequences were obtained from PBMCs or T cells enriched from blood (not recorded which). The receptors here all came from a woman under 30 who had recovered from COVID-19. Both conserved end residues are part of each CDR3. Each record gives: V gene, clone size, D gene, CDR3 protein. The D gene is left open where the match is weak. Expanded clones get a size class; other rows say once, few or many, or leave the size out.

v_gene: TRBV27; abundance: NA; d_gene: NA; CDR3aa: CASSFGEPTTLNSPLHF
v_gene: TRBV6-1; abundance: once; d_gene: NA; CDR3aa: CASSELEASYEQYF
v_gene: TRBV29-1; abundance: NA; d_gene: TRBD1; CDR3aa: CSVEHERDREKAPLHF
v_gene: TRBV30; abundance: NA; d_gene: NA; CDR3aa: CAWSRGGGLHEQFF
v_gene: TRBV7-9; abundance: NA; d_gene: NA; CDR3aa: CASSLTGVTYEQYF
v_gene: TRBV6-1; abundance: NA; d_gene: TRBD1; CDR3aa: CASSGAGGNTEAFF
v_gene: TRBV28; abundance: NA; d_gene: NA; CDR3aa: CASSSGVTEAFF
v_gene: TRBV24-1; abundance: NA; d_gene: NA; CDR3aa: CATSDRLFNQPQHF
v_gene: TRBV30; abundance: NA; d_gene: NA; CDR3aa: CAWTRELASSPFF
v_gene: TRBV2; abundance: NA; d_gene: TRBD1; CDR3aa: CASSGGEGTAAYEQYF
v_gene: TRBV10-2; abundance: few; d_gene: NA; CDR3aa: CASSERGDTEAFF
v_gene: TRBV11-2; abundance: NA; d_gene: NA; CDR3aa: CASSPIGGNQPQHF
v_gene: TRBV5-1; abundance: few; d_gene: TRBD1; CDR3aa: CASSLTGGNYGYTF
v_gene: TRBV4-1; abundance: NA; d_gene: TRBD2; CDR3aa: CASSQSGGSSYEQYF
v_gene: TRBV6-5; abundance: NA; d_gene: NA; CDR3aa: CASSSPGTSLEAFF
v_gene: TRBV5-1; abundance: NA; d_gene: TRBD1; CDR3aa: CASSLETGRRVSEAFF
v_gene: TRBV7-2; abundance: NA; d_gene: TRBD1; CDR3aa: CASRTLPIQGASGYTF
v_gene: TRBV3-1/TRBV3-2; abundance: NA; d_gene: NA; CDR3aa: CASSQDRGYTEAFF
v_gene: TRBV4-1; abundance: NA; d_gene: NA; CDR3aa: CASSQDRLGQPNYGYTF
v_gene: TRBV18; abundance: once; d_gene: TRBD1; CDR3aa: CASSLNQGAGNQPQHF
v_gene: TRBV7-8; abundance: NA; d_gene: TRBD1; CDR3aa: CASSLTGGNGQYF
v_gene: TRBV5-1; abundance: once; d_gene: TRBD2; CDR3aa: CASRVAGDEQFF
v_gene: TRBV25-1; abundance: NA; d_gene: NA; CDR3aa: CASSTRESAGNTIYF
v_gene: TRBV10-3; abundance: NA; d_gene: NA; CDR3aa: CAPTGEGSGNTIYF
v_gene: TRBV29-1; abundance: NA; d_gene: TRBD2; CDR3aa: CSVPLTSGVYEQYF
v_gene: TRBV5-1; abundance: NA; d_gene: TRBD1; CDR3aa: CASSSGDRLYNEQFF
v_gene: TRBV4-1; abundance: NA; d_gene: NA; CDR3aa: CASSQVEGGYEQYF
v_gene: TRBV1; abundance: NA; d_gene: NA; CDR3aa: CTSSPQVALKRLYEQYF
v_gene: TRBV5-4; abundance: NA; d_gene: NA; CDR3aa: CASSFRTDYGYTF
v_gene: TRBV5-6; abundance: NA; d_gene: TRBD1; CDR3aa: CASSSQGWTEAFF
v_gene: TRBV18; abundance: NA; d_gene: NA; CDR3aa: CASSPPGEIANTEAFF
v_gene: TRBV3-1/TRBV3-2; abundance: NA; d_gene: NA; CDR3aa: CASSQDLTEAGYTF
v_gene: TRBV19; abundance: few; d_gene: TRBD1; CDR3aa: CASSPRGQGVVYEQYF
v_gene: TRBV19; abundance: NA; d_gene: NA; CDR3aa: CASMVLGADTQYF
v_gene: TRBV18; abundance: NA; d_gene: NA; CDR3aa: CASSPTGGAGNTIYF
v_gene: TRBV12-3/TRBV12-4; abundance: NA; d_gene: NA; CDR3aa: CASTTGGRQPQHF
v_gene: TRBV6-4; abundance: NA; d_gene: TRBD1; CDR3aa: CASSDGWTGGTDTQYF
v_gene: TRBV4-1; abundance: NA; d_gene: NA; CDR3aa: CASSQGKGGGDYGYTF
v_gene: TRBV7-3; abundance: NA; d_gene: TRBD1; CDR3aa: CASSPGGLYNEQFF
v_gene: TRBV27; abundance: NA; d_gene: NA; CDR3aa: CASTPSPRGQDTQYF
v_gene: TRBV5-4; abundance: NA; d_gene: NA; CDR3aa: CASSRDRITEAFF
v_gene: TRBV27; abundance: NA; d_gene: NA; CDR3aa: CASSYRAEDNEQFF
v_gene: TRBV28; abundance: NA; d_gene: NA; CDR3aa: CASSFGENEQFF
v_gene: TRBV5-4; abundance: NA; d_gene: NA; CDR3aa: CASSLQGTDTQYF
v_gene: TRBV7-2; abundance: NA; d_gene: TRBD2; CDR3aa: CASSLEVAGGGTDTQYF
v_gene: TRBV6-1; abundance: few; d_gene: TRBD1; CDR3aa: CASSDLGFAGQGIGGYTF
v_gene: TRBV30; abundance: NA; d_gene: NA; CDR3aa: CAWTFGSTEAFF
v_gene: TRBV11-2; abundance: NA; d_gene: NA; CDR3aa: CASSPVMNTEAFF
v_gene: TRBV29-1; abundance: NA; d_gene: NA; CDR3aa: CSVSGLLSYEQYF